Listed below are T cell receptor beta chains from one sample, sequenced in a study of Tregs in tolerant kidney transplant recipients. Assay used: immunoSEQ multiplex PCR; TCRdb lists only in-frame clones, some missing. This table holds 95,000 to 120,000 clones, around 90% found once. Sequencing was performed on CD4+ T cells from blood, taken before the transplant. All receptors come from a human donor who received a combined kidney and bone marrow transplant. The CDR3 runs from the conserved cysteine through the conserved F or W. Each record gives: J gene, clone size, V gene, D gene, CDR3 DNA, CDR3 protein. D genes are given only for firm matches. The listing skips clone size in some rows; elsewhere it reads once, few, many or a size class.

TRBJ1-2 NA TRBV2 TRBD1 TGTGCCAGCAGCGCCAGGACAGGGCGCTATGGCTACACCTTC CASSARTGRYGYTF
TRBJ2-2 NA TRBV6-1 TRBD1 TGTGCCAGCAGTGAAGGACAGGGGGCTCCCAGGATCGGGGAGCTGTTTTTT CASSEGQGAPRIGELFF
TRBJ2-1 once TRBV2 TRBD2 TGTGCCAGCAGTCTGGGACTAGCGGGAGTAAATGAGCAGTTCTTC CASSLGLAGVNEQFF
TRBJ2-7 once TRBV5-1 NA TGCGCCAGCAGCTTGGGTCGGGGAGGAGGATACGAGCAGTACTTC CASSLGRGGGYEQYF
TRBJ2-7 NA TRBV16 TRBD1 TGTGCCAGCAGCCAGTGGACAGGTACCTACGAGCAGTACTTC CASSQWTGTYEQYF
TRBJ1-2 NA TRBV6-5 NA TGTGCCAGCAGTCGCAGTGTCGCTAACTATGGCTACACCTTC CASSRSVANYGYTF
TRBJ1-4 NA TRBV21-1 NA TGTGCCAGCTGGACAGACTTTAATGAAAAACTGTTTTTT CASWTDFNEKLFF
TRBJ2-2 NA TRBV12-5 TRBD1 TGTGCTAGTGCCATAGGGACAGGCCTCAACACCGGGGAGCTGTTTTTT CASAIGTGLNTGELFF
TRBJ1-1 NA TRBV28 NA TGTGCCAGCAGCGCTCTGCCGGTGGTTGAAGCTTTCTTT CASSALPVVEAFF
TRBJ2-2 NA TRBV5-1 NA TGCGCCAGCAGCCTGGACCCGGAGACCGGGGAGCTGTTTTTT CASSLDPETGELFF
TRBJ1-2 NA TRBV5-4 NA TGTGCCAGCAGCTTAAGGGGTAACTATGGCTACACCTTC CASSLRGNYGYTF